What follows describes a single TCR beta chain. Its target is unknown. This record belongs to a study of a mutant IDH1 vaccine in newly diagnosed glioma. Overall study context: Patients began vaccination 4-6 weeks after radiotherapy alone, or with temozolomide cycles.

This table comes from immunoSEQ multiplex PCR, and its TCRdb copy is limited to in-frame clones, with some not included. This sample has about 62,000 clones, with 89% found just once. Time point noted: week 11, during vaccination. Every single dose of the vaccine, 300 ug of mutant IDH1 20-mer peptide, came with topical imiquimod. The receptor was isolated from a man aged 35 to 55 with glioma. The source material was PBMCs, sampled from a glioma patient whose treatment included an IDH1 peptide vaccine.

In DNA, the CDR3 is TGTGCCAGCAGCATGGTCGGGGCAGGCGAAAAACTGTTTTTT. This codes for CASSMVGAGEKLFF. V and J are TRBV13 and TRBJ1-4; D might be TRBD1 (5 bases). The germline gives CDR1 PRHDT, CDR2 FYEKMQ (reference sequence). Trimming shortened V by 5 bases and J by 8 bases, and 15 bases separated the two germline ends. The CDR3 is 14 amino acids. The full variable domain, with the rest looked up from reference TRBV13 and TRBJ1-4, is AAGVIQSPRHLIKEKRETATLKCYPIPRHDTVYWYQQGPGQDPQFLISFYEKMQSDKGSIPDRFSAQQFSDYHSELNMSSLELGDSALYFCASSMVGAGEKLFFGSGTQLSVL.